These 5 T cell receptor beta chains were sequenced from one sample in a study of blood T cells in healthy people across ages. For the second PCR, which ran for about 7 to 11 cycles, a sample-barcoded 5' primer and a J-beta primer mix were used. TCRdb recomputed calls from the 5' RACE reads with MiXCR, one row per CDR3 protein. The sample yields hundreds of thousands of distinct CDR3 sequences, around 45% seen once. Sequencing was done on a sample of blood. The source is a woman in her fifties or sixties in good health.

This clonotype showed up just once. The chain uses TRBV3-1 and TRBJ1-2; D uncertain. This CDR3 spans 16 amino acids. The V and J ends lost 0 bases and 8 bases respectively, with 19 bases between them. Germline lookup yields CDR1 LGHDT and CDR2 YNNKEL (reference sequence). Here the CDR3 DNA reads TGTGCCAGCAGCCAAGATTCCTCTACGAGGGTTGAAGGCTACACCTTC. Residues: CASSQDSSTRVEGYTF.

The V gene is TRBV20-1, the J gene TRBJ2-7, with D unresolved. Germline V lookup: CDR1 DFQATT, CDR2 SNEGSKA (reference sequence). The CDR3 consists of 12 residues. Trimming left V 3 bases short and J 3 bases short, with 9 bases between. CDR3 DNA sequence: TGCAGTGCTAGCCCCTCCCTCTACGAGCAGTACTTC. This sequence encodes CSASPSLYEQYF.

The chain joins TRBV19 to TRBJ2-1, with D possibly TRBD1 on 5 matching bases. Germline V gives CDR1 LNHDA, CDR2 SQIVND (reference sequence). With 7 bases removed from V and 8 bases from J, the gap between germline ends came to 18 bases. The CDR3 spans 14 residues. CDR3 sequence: CASTPRRDLDEQFF. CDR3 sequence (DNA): TGTGCCAGTACTCCCCGCAGGGATCTTGATGAGCAGTTCTTC.

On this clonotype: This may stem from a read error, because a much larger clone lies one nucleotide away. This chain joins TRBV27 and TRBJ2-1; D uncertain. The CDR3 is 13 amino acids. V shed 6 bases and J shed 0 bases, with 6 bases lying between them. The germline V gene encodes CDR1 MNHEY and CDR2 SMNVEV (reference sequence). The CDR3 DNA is TGTGCCAGCAGCCAGCGCTCCTACAATGAGCAGTTCTTC. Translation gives CASSQRSYNEQFF.

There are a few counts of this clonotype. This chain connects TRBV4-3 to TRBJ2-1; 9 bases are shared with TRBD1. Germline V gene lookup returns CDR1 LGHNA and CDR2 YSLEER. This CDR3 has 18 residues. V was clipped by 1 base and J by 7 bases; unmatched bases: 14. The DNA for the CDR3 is TGCGCCAGCAGCCAAGTGCCCTTTGGACAGGGGAGAATGAATGAGCAGTTCTTC. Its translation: CASSQVPFGQGRMNEQFF.